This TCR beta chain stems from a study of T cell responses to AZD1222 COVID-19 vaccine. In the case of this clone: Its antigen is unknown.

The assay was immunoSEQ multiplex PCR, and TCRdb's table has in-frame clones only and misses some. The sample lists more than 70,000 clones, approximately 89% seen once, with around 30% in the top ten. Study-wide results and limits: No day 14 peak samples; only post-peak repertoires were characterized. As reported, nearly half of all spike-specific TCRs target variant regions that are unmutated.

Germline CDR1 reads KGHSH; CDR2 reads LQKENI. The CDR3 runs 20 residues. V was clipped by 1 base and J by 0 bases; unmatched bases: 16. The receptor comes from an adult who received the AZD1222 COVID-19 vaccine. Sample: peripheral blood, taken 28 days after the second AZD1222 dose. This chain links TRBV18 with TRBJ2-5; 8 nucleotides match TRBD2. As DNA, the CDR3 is TGTGCCAGCTCACCACAACCGGGACTAGAGGAGCCAGGGTACCAAGAGACCCAGTACTTC. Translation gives CASSPQPGLEEPGYQETQYF.